Listed below are T cell receptor beta chains from one sample, sequenced in a study of blood T cell repertoires in COVID-19. Generated by immunoSEQ multiplex PCR, the TCRdb table keeps only in-frame clones and is missing some. The data hold more than 200,000 clones, with 80% to 90% observed a single time. The sample was peripheral blood. The receptors were sampled from a man aged 45 to 65 with acute or convalescent COVID-19. CDR3s leave out the opening cysteine and the closing phenylalanine or tryptophan. Each record gives: clone size, J gene, V gene, CDR3 protein. Clone size is stated in some rows and not others, as once, few, many or a class when expanded.

>.|TRBJ2-7|TRBV19
ASSYGGTRWGEQY
>.|TRBJ1-2|TRBV18
ASSPSTESYGYT
>.|TRBJ1-1|TRBV19
ASSTTGYPAEAF
>.|TRBJ2-1|TRBV18
ASSPLAGSYNEQF
>.|TRBJ1-3|TRBV2
ASSPQGSGNTIY
>.|TRBJ1-1|TRBV5-1
ASTTGGFMNTEAF
>.|TRBJ1-6|TRBV10-1
ASSVDRGNSPLH
>.|TRBJ2-1|TRBV5-1
ASRTGGPSSYNEQF
>once|TRBJ2-2|TRBV25-1
ASSKPGQAPGELF
>.|TRBJ2-7|TRBV5-1
ASSWGQGYEQY
>.|TRBJ1-2|TRBV7-3
ASSLGGVNYGYT
>.|TRBJ2-1|TRBV7-9
ASRLVLAGVNEQF
>.|TRBJ2-3|TRBV5-1
ASSLALENPPDTQY
>.|TRBJ2-3|TRBV2
ASSVLVTDTQY
>few|TRBJ2-3|TRBV9
ASSRMMGGGTDTQY
>once|TRBJ1-1|TRBV5-1
ASSGPGQGEAF
>once|TRBJ2-5|TRBV12-3/TRBV12-4
ASRGTSGSAQY
>.|TRBJ2-7|TRBV7-9
ASSADRGLGQY
>once|TRBJ1-1|TRBV2
ASSATVNTEAF
>.|TRBJ1-5|TRBV19
ASSIGGPGGPQH
>.|TRBJ2-7|TRBV27
ASSLPTWSRGQANYEQY
>.|TRBJ2-1|TRBV19
ASSSRGEGYNEQF
>.|TRBJ2-6|TRBV5-1
ASSPGTVFSGANVLT
>.|TRBJ2-2|TRBV7-6
ASNPGTGNTGELF
>.|TRBJ1-1|TRBV9
ASSVHPGQEVTEAF
>.|TRBJ1-1|TRBV18
ASSPDRGLGNTEAF
>.|TRBJ1-1|TRBV6-5
ASSYSEGPSYEAF
>.|TRBJ1-4|TRBV6-5
ASSTGTTNEKLF
>.|TRBJ2-7|TRBV11-3
ASLNGTTNYEQY
>.|TRBJ1-1|TRBV12-3/TRBV12-4
ASSPFGTGSAF
>.|TRBJ1-2|TRBV7-9
ASKTGSGNYGYT
>.|TRBJ2-6|TRBV19
ASSSGFGANVLT
>.|TRBJ2-5|TRBV7-6
ASSLAAAGSVKTQY
>.|TRBJ1-1|TRBV30
AWSRGDRGLGEAF
>.|TRBJ1-6|TRBV6-5
ASSYSTVYNSPLH
>.|TRBJ1-5|TRBV19
ASSSSQGSNQPQH
>.|TRBJ2-2|TRBV6-5
AIKSDRGNTGELF
>many|TRBJ1-6|TRBV5-6
ASSYQGSYNSPLH
>.|TRBJ1-5|TRBV5-4
ASSLGQKSNQPQH
>.|TRBJ1-1|TRBV6-5
ASRLQGTEAF
>.|TRBJ1-1|TRBV6-5
ASRTDRARNTEAF
>.|TRBJ1-2|TRBV6-5
ASSSAGVGYGYT
>once|TRBJ1-1|TRBV6-1
ASSELRNTEAF
>.|TRBJ1-1|TRBV30
AWSGQGRSTEAF
>.|TRBJ1-1|TRBV19
ASSIGTVNTEAF
>once|TRBJ2-7|TRBV5-5
ASSLGPLSPGQTFGYEQY
>.|TRBJ1-6|TRBV6-2/TRBV6-3
ASSLRAAYNSPLH